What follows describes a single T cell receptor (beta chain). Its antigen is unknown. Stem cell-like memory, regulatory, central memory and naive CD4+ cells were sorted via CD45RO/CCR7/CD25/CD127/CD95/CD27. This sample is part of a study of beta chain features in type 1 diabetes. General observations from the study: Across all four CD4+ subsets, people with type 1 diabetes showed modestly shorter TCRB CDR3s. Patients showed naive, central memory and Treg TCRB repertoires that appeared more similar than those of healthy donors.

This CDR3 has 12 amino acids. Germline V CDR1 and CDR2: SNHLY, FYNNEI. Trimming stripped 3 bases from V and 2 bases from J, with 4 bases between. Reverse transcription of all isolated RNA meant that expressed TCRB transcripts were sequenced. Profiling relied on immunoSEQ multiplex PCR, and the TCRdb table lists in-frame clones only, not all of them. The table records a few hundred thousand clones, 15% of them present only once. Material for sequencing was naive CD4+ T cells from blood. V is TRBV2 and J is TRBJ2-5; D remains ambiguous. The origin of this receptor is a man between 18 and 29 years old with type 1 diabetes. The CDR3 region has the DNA TGTGCCAGCAGTGAGTTACAAGAGACCCAGTACTTC. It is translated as CASSELQETQYF.